A single sample gave rise to the 30 T cell receptor beta chains below, sequenced in a study of regulatory and conventional T cells in RAG deficiency. Sequenced by immunoSEQ multiplex PCR; TCRdb stores in-frame clones only, minus some. In the table there are about 6,700 clones, more than 75% of which are singletons. These sequences were also reported in another study, on regulatory T cells. As reported in that work: Amplification used 52 TRBV primers and 13 TRBJ primers.

Material: CD8+ T cells sorted from blood. These receptors came from a human donor in good health.

This clone has just a few counts. The chain joins TRBV7-6 to TRBJ2-7; tentatively, D is TRBD1 (6 bases). The CDR3 has 12 residues. Deletions cut 5 bases from V and 3 bases from J, with 8 bases between. The V gene's germline CDR1 is SGHVS and CDR2 FNYEAQ. CDR3 residues: CASSGQSYEQYF. CDR3 in DNA: TGTGCCAGCAGCGGACAGAGCTACGAGCAGTACTTC.

This chain uses TRBV7-9 with TRBJ1-2; TRBD1 matches at 9 bases. CDR1 and CDR2 (germline): SEHNR, FQNEAQ (reference sequence). This CDR3 has 16 amino acids. V dropped 1 base and J dropped 7; count of bases not matched to a gene: 10. This chain's CDR3 is CASSLERLGTGSGYTF. The CDR3 DNA reads TGTGCCAGCAGCTTAGAACGACTCGGGACAGGGAGTGGCTACACCTTC.

The chain carries TRBV9 and TRBJ1-2; the D is unclear. Per the germline V gene, CDR1 is SGDLS and CDR2 is YYNGEE. The V end was cut by 6 bases, the J end by 7 bases, with 19 bases between. This CDR3 is built from 14 residues. The CDR3: CASKYRRGVVGYTF. CDR3 DNA sequence: TGTGCCAGCAAATACCGCCGAGGAGTAGTTGGCTACACCTTC.

This clone has a handful of counts. The V and J genes are TRBV19 and TRBJ1-2; D may be TRBD1 (5 bases). The germline V and J ends were trimmed by 2 bases and 5 bases, with 9 bases remaining between them. Per the germline V gene, CDR1 is LNHDA and CDR2 is SQIVND (reference sequence). CDR3 length: 13 residues. CDR3 bases: TGTGCCAGTAGTATACAGGGATATTATGGCTACACCTTC. This codes for CASSIQGYYGYTF. The variable domain in full, with the rest retrieved from reference TRBV19 and TRBJ1-2, is DGGITQSPKYLFRKEGQNVTLSCEQNLNHDAMYWYRQDPGQGLRLIYYSQIVNDFQKGDIAEGYSVSREKKESFPLTVTSAQKNPTAFYLCASSIQGYYGYTFGSGTRLTVV.

This clone was observed once. The chain is built from TRBV7-9 and TRBJ1-1; 8 positions match TRBD1. The germline CDR1 and CDR2 sequences are SEHNR and FQNEAQ (reference sequence). CDR3 length: 13 amino acids. The V segment lost 5 bases and the J segment 7 bases; nucleotides outside the gene matches: 6. The CDR3: CASSPAGTGEAFF. CDR3 DNA: TGTGCCAGCAGCCCCGCCGGGACAGGTGAAGCTTTCTTT.

The chain recombines TRBV29-1 with TRBJ1-2; D unclear. Germline V gives CDR1 SQVTM, CDR2 ANQGSEA. The CDR3 length is 10 residues. Between the trimmed V and J ends, which lost 0 bases and 8 bases, there was a span of 4 bases. CDR3 amino acids: CSVEDGGYTF. The CDR3 DNA reads as TGCAGCGTTGAAGATGGAGGCTACACCTTC.

V and J are TRBV6-5 and TRBJ2-1; 8 nucleotides line up with TRBD1. Germline CDR1 MNHEY, CDR2 SVGAGI. This CDR3 contains 15 residues. The J segment lost 2 bases and the V segment lost 6 bases, leaving 6 bases of the junction unmatched. This chain's CDR3 is CASRPDRGAYNEQFF. CDR3 coding DNA: TGTGCCAGCAGACCCGACAGGGGCGCCTACAATGAGCAGTTCTTC.

The rearrangement links TRBV6-5 to TRBJ1-2; D possibly corresponds to TRBD1 (5 bases). Germline V gene lookup returns CDR1 MNHEY and CDR2 SVGAGI. This CDR3 has 13 amino acids. Deletions cut 2 bases from V and 6 bases from J, with 10 bases between. CDR3 in DNA: TGTGCCAGCAGTTACCCTGGGACCAATGGCTACACCTTC. Its protein is CASSYPGTNGYTF.

V usage is TRBV19 and J usage is TRBJ2-1, with 8 bases aligning to TRBD2. Germline loops: CDR1 LNHDA, CDR2 SQIVND (reference sequence). Germline trimming cut 3 bases from V and 8 bases from J; bases unmatched to any gene: 12. CDR3 length: 16 amino acids. The CDR3 region has the DNA TGTGCCAGTAGTATTGCGGGGGGCGCTTTGTCCGATGAGCAGTTCTTC. Its translation: CASSIAGGALSDEQFF.

The V call is TRBV15, the J call TRBJ1-1, with D possibly being TRBD1 (5 bases). Germline V CDR1 and CDR2: LNHNV, YYDKDF (reference sequence). The CDR3 consists of 13 residues. The V gene lost 1 base and the J gene lost 5 bases, with 8 bases spanning the gap. The CDR3 spells CATSRGGRTEAFF. The CDR3 DNA sequence: TGTGCCACCAGCAGAGGGGGACGAACTGAAGCTTTCTTT.

The rearrangement joins TRBV5-1 to TRBJ2-7, with 7 nucleotides matching TRBD1. The CDR3 is 15 residues long. Germline assignment: CDR1 SGHRS and CDR2 YFSETQ. The V and J ends lost 7 bases and 2 bases, in that order; junction bases with no gene match: 12. Here the CDR3 reads CASHELGQAAYEQYF. The CDR3 nucleotides read TGCGCCAGCCATGAACTCGGACAGGCGGCCTACGAGCAGTACTTC. The full variable domain, rest sourced from reference TRBV5-1 and TRBJ2-7, is KAGVTQTPRYLIKTRGQQVTLSCSPISGHRSVSWYQQTPGQGLQFLFEYFSETQRNKGNFPGRFSGRQFSNSRSEMNVSTLELGDSALYLCASHELGQAAYEQYFGPGTRLTVT.

The V and J genes are TRBV9 and TRBJ2-3; 7 nucleotides match TRBD2. The CDR3 covers 15 residues. Germline CDR1 reads SGDLS; CDR2 reads YYNGEE. The ends lost 1 base at V and 6 bases at J; junction bases unmatched: 8. Here the CDR3 DNA reads TGTGCCAGCAGCGTATTAGGGCGGGGGTATGATACGCAGTATTTT. It translates to CASSVLGRGYDTQYF.

This clone was observed once. The chain uses TRBV21-1 and TRBJ1-4; the D call TRBD1 from the table was never checked on the DNA. TRBV21-1 is described as a pseudogene. The CDR3 contains 13 residues. This CDR3 reads CAKRTGRDEKLFF. DNA for the CDR3: TGTGCCAAGAGGACAGGGAGGGATGAAAAACTGTTTTTT.

The V gene is TRBV11-2, the J gene TRBJ1-1; D not certain. Per the germline V gene, CDR1 is SGHAT and CDR2 is FQNNGV. V was shortened by 1 base and J by 2 bases, with 5 bases between the two germline ends. This CDR3 is 13 amino acids long. The CDR3 here is CASSLGQNTEAFF. The CDR3 region has the DNA TGTGCCAGCAGCTTAGGCCAAAACACTGAAGCTTTCTTT.

The V and J genes are TRBV5-6 and TRBJ1-5; 7 bases map to TRBD1. The CDR3 runs to 13 residues. Germline V gives CDR1 SGHDT, CDR2 YYEEEE. Trimming at V came to 4 bases and at J to 4 bases, leaving 2 bases not matched to a gene. The CDR3 bases are TGTGCCAGCAGCCAGGGGGGGAATCAGCCCCAGCATTTT. This codes for CASSQGGNQPQHF. Complete variable domain (other parts from reference TRBV5-6 and TRBJ1-5): DAGVTQSPTHLIKTRGQQVTLRCSPKSGHDTVSWYQQALGQGPQFIFQYYEEEERQRGNFPDRFSGHQFPNYSSELNVNALLLGDSALYLCASSQGGNQPQHFGDGTRLSIL.

This chain connects TRBV7-9 to TRBJ2-3, with 12 bases lining up with TRBD2. The CDR3 has 14 residues. V shed 4 bases and J 6 bases; nucleotides not matched to a gene: 2. Germline V gene lookup returns CDR1 SEHNR and CDR2 FQNEAQ (reference sequence). The CDR3 protein is CASSSGLAGDTQYF. CDR3 DNA: TGTGCCAGCAGCTCCGGACTAGCGGGGGATACGCAGTATTTT.

The table lists this clone with a few counts. The V and J genes are TRBV7-9 and TRBJ2-7, with D hard to call. The V gene lost 2 bases and the J gene lost 4 bases, with 3 bases spanning the gap. The CDR3 length is 11 residues. Germline lookup yields CDR1 SEHNR and CDR2 FQNEAQ (reference sequence). In nucleotides, the CDR3 is TGTGCCAGCAGCTTAAGGTACGAGCAGTACTTC. Translating it yields CASSLRYEQYF. Filled out from reference TRBV7-9 and TRBJ2-7, the complete variable domain reads DTGVSQNPRHKITKRGQNVTFRCDPISEHNRLYWYRQTLGQGPEFLTYFQNEAQLEKSRLLSDRFSAERPKGSFSTLEIQRTEQGDSAMYLCASSLRYEQYFGPGTRLTVT.

CDR3 nucleotides: TGTGCCAGCAGCAAAGTGGGGGGCCTTAATGAAAAACTGTTTTTT. Residues: CASSKVGGLNEKLFF. This rearrangement joins TRBV13 to TRBJ1-4; TRBD1 is a possible D gene (6 bases). The CDR3 length is 15 residues. Germline-derived CDR1 and CDR2 are PRHDT and FYEKMQ (reference sequence). V gave up 5 bases and J gave up 4 bases, with 14 bases separating them.

Written as DNA, the CDR3 is TGTGCCAGCAGCGCTCAGGGGGCCAGCTCCTACAATGAGCAGTTCTTC. Amino acid sequence: CASSAQGASSYNEQFF. The chain employs TRBV9 and TRBJ2-1, with 8 bases matching TRBD1. With 3 bases clipped from V and 0 bases from J, the junction kept 5 bases outside the gene matches. This CDR3 region has 16 residues. Germline assignment: CDR1 SGDLS and CDR2 YYNGEE.

With respect to this clone: An end of the junction differs from the germline gene, which may be a read error. The chain has TRBV10-3 and TRBJ2-7; the match to TRBD1 covers 7 bases. Germline CDR1 is ENHRY and CDR2 is SYGVKD. The CDR3 is made up of 12 amino acids. CDR3 coding DNA: TGTGCCAGCAGTTCGACAGGGCGCGAGCAGTACTTC. Translating gives CASSSTGREQYF.

The chain is built from TRBV2 and TRBJ1-5, with 7 bases fitting TRBD1. V gave up 6 bases and J gave up 3 bases; unmatched junction bases: 11. Germline CDR1 reads SNHLY; CDR2 reads FYNNEI. This CDR3 has 16 residues. The CDR3 loop reads CASRGTTDRDNQPQHF. The CDR3 region has the DNA TGTGCCAGCAGGGGCACTACTGACAGGGACAATCAGCCCCAGCATTTT.

The chain joins TRBV6-1 to TRBJ1-1, with 8 bases identical to TRBD1. Germline CDR1 is MNHNS and CDR2 is SASEGT. The CDR3 length is 15 residues. Losses at the gene ends were 8 bases for V and 6 bases for J; bases not matched to a gene: 14. The CDR3: CASHSRAGGISEAFF. CDR3 nucleotide sequence: TGTGCCAGCCACTCCCGGGCAGGGGGCATCTCTGAAGCTTTCTTT.

CDR3 coding DNA: TGTGCCAGCAGTTACGCCAACGGCCCAGACGAGCAGTACTTC. Residues: CASSYANGPDEQYF. The chain carries TRBV28 and TRBJ2-7; D unresolved. The V gene's germline CDR1 is MDHEN and CDR2 SYDVKM. This CDR3 region has 14 residues. Between the trimmed V and J ends, which lost 4 bases and 5 bases, there was a span of 15 bases.

The chain combines TRBV4-1 with TRBJ2-7; D gene unclear. The V end lost 0 bases, the J end lost 4 bases, and 7 bases lay between the germline ends. The V gene's germline CDR1 is MGHRA and CDR2 YSYEKL. This CDR3 region has 13 residues. CDR3 sequence: CASSQERGYEQYF. CDR3 DNA sequence: TGCGCCAGCAGCCAAGAGAGAGGTTACGAGCAGTACTTC.

The chain combines TRBV5-6 with TRBJ2-3; D not resolved. Trimming took off 2 bases at V and 3 bases at J, with 4 bases between the two ends. CDR1 and CDR2 (germline): SGHDT, YYEEEE. The CDR3 loop spans 12 amino acids. CDR3 protein: CASSFGTDTQYF. The CDR3 coding sequence is TGTGCCAGCAGCTTCGGGACAGATACGCAGTATTTT.

This chain uses TRBV4-1 with TRBJ2-4, with 7 bases lining up with TRBD2. CDR3 size: 15 residues. V gave up 0 bases and J gave up 8 bases; unmatched junction bases: 7. Per germline, CDR1 MGHRA and CDR2 YSYEKL. The CDR3: CASSQEMERGHIQYF. The CDR3 nucleotides read TGCGCCAGCAGCCAAGAAATGGAGCGGGGACACATTCAGTACTTC.

The chain combines TRBV11-1 with TRBJ2-7; 7 positions agree with TRBD2. The germline V gene has CDR1 SGHAT and CDR2 FQDESV (reference sequence). With 5 bases clipped from V and 0 bases from J, the junction kept 4 bases outside the gene matches. The CDR3 spans 14 residues. CDR3 in DNA: TGTGCCAGCAGCCTACGGGACTACTCCTACGAGCAGTACTTC. It codes for CASSLRDYSYEQYF.

This chain uses TRBV6-9 with TRBJ1-2, with 7 nucleotides matching TRBD1. The germline CDR1 and CDR2 sequences are MNHGY and SVAAGI. The CDR3 contains 15 residues. J gave up 6 bases and V 7 bases, and 14 bases lay outside the gene matches. The CDR3 region is CASNEIQGGRDGYTF. The CDR3 region has the DNA TGTGCCAGCAACGAGATCCAGGGGGGCCGCGATGGCTACACCTTC.

CDR3 bases: TGTGCCAGCAGGGAGTATCCCCAAGAGACCCAGTACTTC. It specifies CASREYPQETQYF. The J gene is TRBJ2-5, the V gene TRBV6-5; D is unresolved. CDR1 is MNHEY, CDR2 SVGAGI, per germline. Trimming cost V 6 bases and J 1 base, with 9 bases left between them. The CDR3 has 13 amino acids.

This clone was seen a few times. V gene TRBV28 combines with J gene TRBJ1-2; 7 nucleotides agree with TRBD1. The CDR3 spans 13 residues. Germline V gene sequence: CDR1 MDHEN, CDR2 SYDVKM. V lost 3 bases, J lost 6 bases, and 4 bases stayed unmatched. The DNA of the CDR3 is TGTGCCAGCAGTTTGGGAGGGGGCGATGGCTACACCTTC. Protein product: CASSLGGGDGYTF.